This T cell receptor (beta chain) appears in the sequencing data of a study of OX40 agonist ivuxolimab in advanced cancers. CDR1 and CDR2 (germline): LGHNT, FRNRAP. V was clipped by 2 bases and J by 4 bases, with 4 bases between them. The CDR3 covers 12 residues. A few counts support this clone. The antigen is undetermined. Only in-frame clones appear in the TCRdb table, and some are missing; sequencing was by immunoSEQ multiplex PCR. The sample holds some 81,000 clones, 80% to 90% seen once. The study's findings and limits: Researchers report that CD8+ T cells had, on average, more expanded clones than CD4+.

This material consisted of CD4+ or CD8+ T cells sorted from blood, taken in a trial of the OX40 agonist ivuxolimab. The TCR sequence derives from an adult with an advanced solid tumor such as melanoma, head and neck, liver or kidney cancer. V gene TRBV12-5 combines with J gene TRBJ2-3; D gene ambiguous. CDR3 nucleotides: TGTGCTAGTGGTTTGAGGCCAGATACGCAGTATTTT. Its translation is CASGLRPDTQYF.